The 20 T cell receptor beta chains listed next were all sequenced from one sample in a study of Ad26.COV2.S vaccination and SARS-CoV-2 variants. Clones were read by immunoSEQ multiplex PCR, and TCRdb kept only the in-frame ones, dropping some. This sample has 250,000 to 300,000 clones, with around 87% found just once. Treatment here: some 20 received Ad26.COV2.S at low or high dose, single or two shots; several received placebo; per-sample allocation not given. Sampling was performed 63 days after the first vaccine or placebo injection. Source: peripheral blood, taken in a trial of Ad26.COV2.S vaccine versus placebo. Every receptor here comes from a person aged 18 to 59 who received the Ad26.COV2.S COVID-19 vaccine or a placebo.

Only one count was recorded for this clone. This sequence joins TRBV11-1 and TRBJ1-2; possible D gene TRBD1, 6 bases. In germline, CDR1 is SGHAT, CDR2 FQDESV (reference sequence). The V end lost 5 bases, the J end lost 5 bases, and 9 bases lay between the germline ends. The length of the CDR3 is 12 residues. The CDR3 DNA is TGTGCCAGCAGCCAAAGGGGGTATGGCTACACCTTC. Protein sequence: CASSQRGYGYTF.

The rearrangement joins TRBV21-1 to TRBJ2-7; the table calls TRBD1, which could not be checked here. TRBV21-1 has pseudogene status. The CDR3 loop spans 22 amino acids. The CDR3 sequence is CASALPPDVNLLRGRLSCEQYF. The CDR3 DNA reads as TGTGCCAGCGCTCTCCCCCCAGATGTGAATCTCCTCAGGGGGCGCTTAAGCTGCGAGCAGTACTTC.

V gene TRBV11-2 combines with J gene TRBJ2-7; perhaps TRBD2 as D (6 bases). The germline CDR1 and CDR2 sequences are SGHAT and FQNNGV. Trimming cost V 5 bases and J 1 base, with 12 bases left between them. The CDR3 sequence is 14 residues long. CDR3 nucleotide sequence: TGTGCCAGCAGCCCTCTTAGCGGATCCTACGAGCAGTACTTC. As protein: CASSPLSGSYEQYF.

The V gene is TRBV9, the J gene TRBJ2-7; the match to TRBD1 covers 7 bases. CDR1 and CDR2 from the germline V gene are SGDLS and YYNGEE. The ends lost 4 bases at V and 3 bases at J; junction bases unmatched: 10. The CDR3 spans 15 residues. As DNA, the CDR3 is TGTGCCAGCAGCCCTCGACAGGGAATCGGCTACGAGCAGTACTTC. Protein product: CASSPRQGIGYEQYF.

V usage is TRBV21-1 and J usage is TRBJ2-2; the table names TRBD1, a call not compared with the DNA. TRBV21-1 is listed as a pseudogene. The length of the CDR3 is 20 residues. In DNA form, the CDR3 reads TGTGCCAGCAGCCGACTATCGGGACAGGGGGAATGGAGGGACACCGGGGAGCTGTTTTTT. Protein: CASSRLSGQGEWRDTGELFF.

The chain is built from TRBV6-6 and TRBJ1-3, with 7 nucleotides matching TRBD1. The germline V gene has CDR1 MNHNY and CDR2 SVGAGI (reference sequence). Trimming at V came to 5 bases and at J to 7 bases, leaving 17 bases not matched to a gene. The CDR3 runs 17 residues. CDR3 residues: CASSLKPPPGQRNTIYF. CDR3 DNA sequence: TGTGCCAGCAGTCTTAAGCCCCCCCCGGGACAGCGCAACACCATATATTTT.

The rearrangement uses TRBV6-2 or TRBV6-3 and TRBJ1-5; no firm D call. The CDR3 spans 14 residues. V shed 2 bases and J shed 5 bases, with 10 bases lying between them. In germline, CDR1 is MNHEY, CDR2 SVGEGT. DNA for the CDR3: TGTGCCAGCAGTTACGCCTGGGCGGATCAGCCCCAGCATTTT. It translates to CASSYAWADQPQHF.

In nucleotides, the CDR3 is TGCAGCGTTGGTACAGCCAACCAAGAGACCCAGTACTTC. Its protein product is CSVGTANQETQYF. The chain recombines TRBV29-1 with TRBJ2-5; D unresolved. V was cut by 4 bases and J by 0 bases, with 9 bases left in between. Per the germline V gene, CDR1 is SQVTM and CDR2 is ANQGSEA. This CDR3 has 13 residues.

The rearrangement links TRBV7-9 to TRBJ2-7, with a weak D call TRBD1 (6 bases). CDR1 SEHNR and CDR2 FQNEAQ come from the germline V gene (reference sequence). The CDR3 has 12 amino acids. Trimming pared 6 bases from V and 2 bases from J, leaving 8 bases between. CDR3 nucleotides: TGTGCCAGCAGTCCAGGGGCCTACGAGCAGTACTTC. This encodes CASSPGAYEQYF.

This chain links TRBV6-5 with TRBJ1-1; 7 nucleotides align to TRBD1. This CDR3 comprises 15 residues. Germline trimming cut 2 bases from V and 0 bases from J; bases unmatched to any gene: 3. Germline assignment: CDR1 MNHEY and CDR2 SVGAGI. The CDR3 DNA reads TGTGCCAGCAGTTACGATCAGGGGGTGAACACTGAAGCTTTCTTT. Translating it yields CASSYDQGVNTEAFF.

The rearrangement joins TRBV3-1 (or the pseudogene TRBV3-2) to TRBJ1-3; a weak D match, TRBD1 (6 bases). Germline V CDR1 and CDR2: LGHDT, YNNKEL (reference sequence). This CDR3 spans 15 amino acids. Trimming took off 0 bases at V and 7 bases at J, with 13 bases between the two ends. Here the CDR3 DNA reads TGTGCCAGCAGCCAAGAGCGAACAGGGAGGAACACCATATATTTT. Translated: CASSQERTGRNTIYF.

The chain is built from TRBV5-1 and TRBJ1-1; D not resolved. The V and J ends lost 2 bases and 1 base respectively, with 9 bases between them. Germline CDR1 SGHRS, CDR2 YFSETQ. CDR3 length equals 14 residues. The CDR3 nucleotides read TGCGCCAGCAGCTTCCGGGGAAAGAACACTGAAGCTTTCTTT. Protein: CASSFRGKNTEAFF. The full variable domain, rest sourced from reference TRBV5-1 and TRBJ1-1, is KAGVTQTPRYLIKTRGQQVTLSCSPISGHRSVSWYQQTPGQGLQFLFEYFSETQRNKGNFPGRFSGRQFSNSRSEMNVSTLELGDSALYLCASSFRGKNTEAFFGQGTRLTVV.

DNA for the CDR3: TGTGCCAGCAGTGAACGGGGGGGTAGGCAGCCCCAGCATTTT. It codes for CASSERGGRQPQHF. The genes are TRBV6-1 and TRBJ1-5, with D perhaps TRBD1 (5 bases). From germline, CDR1 is MNHNS and CDR2 SASEGT. V was cut by 2 bases and J by 7 bases, with 12 bases left in between. The length of the CDR3 is 14 residues.

The chain recombines TRBV7-8 with TRBJ1-2, with 7 bases aligning to TRBD1. Losses at the gene ends were 5 bases for V and 8 bases for J; bases not matched to a gene: 5. The germline gives CDR1 SGHVS, CDR2 FQNEAQ. CDR3 length: 12 residues. CDR3 sequence reads: CASSPRTGGYTF. CDR3 coding DNA: TGTGCCAGCAGCCCGCGGACAGGAGGCTACACCTTC.

The J gene is TRBJ1-2, the V gene TRBV19, with TRBD1 matching over 7 bases. CDR1 is LNHDA and CDR2 is SQIVND in the germline V gene (reference sequence). CDR3 length: 16 amino acids. V shed 3 bases and J 6 bases; nucleotides not matched to a gene: 13. The CDR3 region is CASSISPTTGLDGYTF. For the CDR3, the DNA is TGTGCCAGTAGTATCTCCCCCACGACAGGGCTCGATGGCTACACCTTC.

The chain uses TRBV6-1 and TRBJ2-5; 7 bases agree with TRBD1. The germline V gene has CDR1 MNHNS and CDR2 SASEGT. V was pared by 3 bases and J by 4 bases, with 5 bases of the junction left unmatched. The CDR3 is 14 residues long. The CDR3 region has the DNA TGTGCCAGCAGTGAGACAGGGAATCGAGAGACCCAGTACTTC. This encodes CASSETGNRETQYF.

The CDR3 DNA is TGTGCCAGCAGTTACAAGACGGAAGCTTTCTTT. Translation gives CASSYKTEAFF. This chain joins TRBV6-2 or TRBV6-3 and TRBJ1-1; D is uncertain. The germline gives CDR1 MNHEY, CDR2 SVGEGT. Trimming left V 2 bases short and J 8 bases short, with 6 bases between. The CDR3 totals 11 residues.

The chain uses TRBV6-1 and TRBJ2-7; TRBD2 matches at 9 bases. The CDR3 contains 18 residues. CDR1 and CDR2 from the germline V gene are MNHNS and SASEGT. The V segment lost 1 base and the J segment 1 base; nucleotides outside the gene matches: 11. CDR3 loop: CASSEGAGTSPRSYEQYF. The DNA of the CDR3 is TGTGCCAGCAGTGAAGGGGCCGGGACTAGCCCCCGGTCCTACGAGCAGTACTTC.

The rearrangement joins TRBV6-5 to TRBJ1-3; D unresolved. The germline V and J ends were trimmed by 4 bases and 2 bases, with 9 bases remaining between them. This CDR3 comprises 14 residues. Germline CDR1 and CDR2: MNHEY and SVGAGI. The CDR3 sequence is CASSSTAAGNTIYF. CDR3 DNA sequence: TGTGCCAGCAGTTCTACGGCAGCTGGAAACACCATATATTTT.

This chain joins TRBV5-6 and TRBJ2-5; 7 positions match TRBD2. The CDR3 is 15 amino acids. J lost 3 bases, V lost 1 base, and 6 bases had no gene match. The V gene's germline CDR1 is SGHDT and CDR2 YYEEEE. The CDR3 DNA reads as TGTGCCAGCAGCTTGAGAGCGGGGAGCAAAGAGACCCAGTACTTC. Translation gives CASSLRAGSKETQYF.